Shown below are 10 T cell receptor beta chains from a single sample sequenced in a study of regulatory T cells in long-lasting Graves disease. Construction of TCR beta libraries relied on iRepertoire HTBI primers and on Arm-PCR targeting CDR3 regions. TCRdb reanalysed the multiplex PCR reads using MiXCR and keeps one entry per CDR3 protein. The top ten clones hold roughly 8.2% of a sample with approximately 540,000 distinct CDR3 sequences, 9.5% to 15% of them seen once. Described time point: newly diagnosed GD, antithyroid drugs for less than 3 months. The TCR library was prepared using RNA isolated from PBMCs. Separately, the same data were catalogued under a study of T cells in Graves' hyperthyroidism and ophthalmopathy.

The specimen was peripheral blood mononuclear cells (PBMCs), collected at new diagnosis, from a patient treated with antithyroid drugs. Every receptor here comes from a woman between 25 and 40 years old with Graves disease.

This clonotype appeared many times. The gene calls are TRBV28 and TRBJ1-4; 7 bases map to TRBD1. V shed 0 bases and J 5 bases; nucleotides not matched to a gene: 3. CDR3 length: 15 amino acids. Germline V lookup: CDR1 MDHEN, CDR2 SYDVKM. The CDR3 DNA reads TGTGCCAGCAGTTTATGGGGACAGAAGAATGAAAAACTGTTTTTT. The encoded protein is CASSLWGQKNEKLFF.

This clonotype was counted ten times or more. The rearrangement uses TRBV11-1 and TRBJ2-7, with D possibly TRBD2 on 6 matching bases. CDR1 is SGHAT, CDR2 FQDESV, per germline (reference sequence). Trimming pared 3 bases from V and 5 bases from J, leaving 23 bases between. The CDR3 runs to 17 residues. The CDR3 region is CASSFLYHGGEEHEQYF. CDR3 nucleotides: TGTGCCAGCAGCTTTCTGTATCACGGAGGGGAAGAACACGAGCAGTACTTC.

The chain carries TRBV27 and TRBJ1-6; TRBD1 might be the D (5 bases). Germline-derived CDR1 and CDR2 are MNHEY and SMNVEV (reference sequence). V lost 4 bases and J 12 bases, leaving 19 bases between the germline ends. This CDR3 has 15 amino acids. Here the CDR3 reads CASSSLGGGRRPLHF. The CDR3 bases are TGTGCCAGCAGTTCCCTCGGGGGGGGTCGGAGACCCCTCCACTTT.

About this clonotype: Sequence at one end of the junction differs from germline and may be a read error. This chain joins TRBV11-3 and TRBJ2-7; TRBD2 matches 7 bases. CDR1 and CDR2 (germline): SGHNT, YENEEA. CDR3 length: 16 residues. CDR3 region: CASSQVWAGDSYEQYF. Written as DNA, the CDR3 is TGCGCCAGCAGCCAAGTTTGGGCGGGAGACTCCTACGAGCAGTACTTC.

The CDR3 DNA reads as TGCGCCAGCAGCCAAGATCCGAATGGCTACGAGCAGTACTTC. As protein: CASSQDPNGYEQYF. The chain combines TRBV4-1 with TRBJ2-7; unclear D gene. V was trimmed by 0 bases and J by 3 bases, leaving 9 bases between them. Germline V gene lookup returns CDR1 MGHRA and CDR2 YSYEKL. The CDR3 sequence is 14 residues long.

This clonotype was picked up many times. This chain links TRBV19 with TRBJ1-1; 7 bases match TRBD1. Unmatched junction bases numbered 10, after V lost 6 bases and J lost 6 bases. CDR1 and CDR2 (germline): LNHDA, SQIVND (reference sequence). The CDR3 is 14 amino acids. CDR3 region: CASRGGVGISEAFF. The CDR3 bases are TGTGCCAGTAGAGGGGGCGTGGGCATCTCTGAAGCTTTCTTT.

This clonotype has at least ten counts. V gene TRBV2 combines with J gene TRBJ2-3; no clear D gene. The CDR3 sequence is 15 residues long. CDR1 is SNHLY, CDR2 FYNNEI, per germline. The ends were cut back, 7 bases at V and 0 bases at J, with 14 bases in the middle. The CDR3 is CASKIKSASTDTQYF. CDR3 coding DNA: TGTGCCAGCAAAATAAAATCAGCTAGCACAGATACGCAGTATTTT.

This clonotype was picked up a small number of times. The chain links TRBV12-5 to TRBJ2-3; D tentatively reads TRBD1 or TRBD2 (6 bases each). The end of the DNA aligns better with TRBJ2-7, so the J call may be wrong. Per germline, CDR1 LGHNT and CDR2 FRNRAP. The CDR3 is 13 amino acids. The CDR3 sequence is CASGQGGLYEQYF. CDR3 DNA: TGTGCTAGTGGCCAAGGGGGGCTCTACGAGCAGTACTTC.

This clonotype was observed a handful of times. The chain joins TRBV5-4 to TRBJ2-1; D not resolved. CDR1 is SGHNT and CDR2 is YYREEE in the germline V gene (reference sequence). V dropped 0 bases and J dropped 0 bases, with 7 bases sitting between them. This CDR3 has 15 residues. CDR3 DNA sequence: TGTGCCAGCAGCTTGGATGTCTACTCCTACAATGAGCAGTTCTTC. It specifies CASSLDVYSYNEQFF. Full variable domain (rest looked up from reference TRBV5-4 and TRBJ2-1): ETGVTQSPTHLIKTRGQQVTLRCSSQSGHNTVSWYQQALGQGPQFIFQYYREEENGRGNFPPRFSGLQFPNYSSELNVNALELDDSALYLCASSLDVYSYNEQFFGPGTRLTVL.

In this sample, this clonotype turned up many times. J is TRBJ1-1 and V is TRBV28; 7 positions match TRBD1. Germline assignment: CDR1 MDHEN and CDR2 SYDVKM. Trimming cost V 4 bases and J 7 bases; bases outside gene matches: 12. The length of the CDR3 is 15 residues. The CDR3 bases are TGTGCCAGCAGTTCCCCCGGGACAGCTACCTATGAAGCTTTCTTT. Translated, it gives CASSSPGTATYEAFF.